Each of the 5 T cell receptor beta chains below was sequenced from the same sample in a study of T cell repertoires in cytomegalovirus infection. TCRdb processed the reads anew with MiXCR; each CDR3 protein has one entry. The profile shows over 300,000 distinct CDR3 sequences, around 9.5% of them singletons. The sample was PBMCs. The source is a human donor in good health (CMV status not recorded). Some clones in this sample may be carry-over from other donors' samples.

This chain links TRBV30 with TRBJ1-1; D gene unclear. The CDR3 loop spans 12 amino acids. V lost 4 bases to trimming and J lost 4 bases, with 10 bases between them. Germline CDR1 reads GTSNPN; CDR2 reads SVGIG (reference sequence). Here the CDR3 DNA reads TGTGCCTGGACGATGGGTGGCACTGAAGCTTTCTTT. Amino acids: CAWTMGGTEAFF.

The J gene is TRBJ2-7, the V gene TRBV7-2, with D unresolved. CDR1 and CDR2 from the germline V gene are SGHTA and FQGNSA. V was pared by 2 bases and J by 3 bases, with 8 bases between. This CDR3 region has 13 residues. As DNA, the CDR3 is TGTGCCAGCAGCTTACAGCGCAACTACGAGCAGTACTTC. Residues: CASSLQRNYEQYF. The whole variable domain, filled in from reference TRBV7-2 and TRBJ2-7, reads GAGVSQSPSNKVTEKGKDVELRCDPISGHTALYWYRQSLGQGLEFLIYFQGNSAPDKSGLPSDRFSAERTGGSVSTLTIQRTQQEDSAVYLCASSLQRNYEQYFGPGTRLTVT.

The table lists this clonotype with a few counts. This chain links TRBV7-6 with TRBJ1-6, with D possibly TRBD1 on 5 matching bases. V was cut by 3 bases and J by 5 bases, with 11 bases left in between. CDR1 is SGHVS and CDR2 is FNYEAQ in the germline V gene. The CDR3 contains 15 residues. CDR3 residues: CASSLEGMNNSPLHF. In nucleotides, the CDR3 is TGTGCCAGCAGCTTGGAGGGGATGAATAATTCACCCCTCCACTTT.

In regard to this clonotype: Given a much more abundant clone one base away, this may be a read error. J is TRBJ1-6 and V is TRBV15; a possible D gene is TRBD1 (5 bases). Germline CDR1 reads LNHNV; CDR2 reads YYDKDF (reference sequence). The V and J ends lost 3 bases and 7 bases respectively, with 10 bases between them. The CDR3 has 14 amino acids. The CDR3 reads CATSRDKVNSPLHF. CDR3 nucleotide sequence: TGTGCCACCAGCAGGGACAAGGTAAATTCACCCCTCCACTTT.

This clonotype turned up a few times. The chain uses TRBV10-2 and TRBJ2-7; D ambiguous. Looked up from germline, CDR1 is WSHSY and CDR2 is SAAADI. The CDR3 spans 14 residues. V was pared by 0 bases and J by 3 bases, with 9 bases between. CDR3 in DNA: TGCGCCAGCAGTGAGTCGAGGACCGGCTACGAGCAGTACTTC. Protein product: CASSESRTGYEQYF.